This TCR beta chain was sequenced in a study of cytomegalovirus exposure and HLA in healthy donors. The overall study: Roughly 180 million T cells yielded some 120 million unique TCR beta sequences in earlier analysis. Study outcomes and limitations: Confirmation in vitro established that three CMV-associated chains were specific for CMV antigens. Apart from CMV serostatus, no immune exposure information was available.

The CDR3 runs 17 residues. PCR amplification relied on 60 Vbeta primers (plus 13 Jbeta primers). Here immunoSEQ multiplex PCR was the method, and the copy in TCRdb shows in-frame clones only, minus some. The data show under 200,000 clones, about nine tenths seen once. About this clone itself: As yet, its antigen is unknown.

The chain joins TRBV12-1 to TRBJ1-5; the table's D call TRBD1 went unverified against the DNA. TRBV12-1 is flagged as a pseudogene. Specimen: PBMCs. This clonotype was sampled from a boy aged 2 to 9 in good health and CMV-seronegative. The CDR3 reads CASSYRPRDRLSQPQHF. The CDR3 DNA reads TGTGCCAGCAGCTACCGACCCCGGGACAGACTATCCCAGCCCCAGCATTTT.